The sequence of this T cell receptor (beta chain) was determined in a study of metastatic and nonmetastatic thyroid tumors. About the research overall: Repertoires from blood and tumor or nodule tissue of malignant and benign thyroid patients were compared.

The CDR3 spans 14 residues. Germline CDR1 and CDR2: SGHKS and YYEKEE (reference sequence). The junction had 5 bases not matched to a gene; V was cut back by 2 bases and J by 5 bases. TCRdb reanalyzed the PCR reads via MiXCR. The table lists about 30,000 clones, approximately 25% of them singletons. Nobody among the patients had been given any treatment before thyroid surgery. The TCR originated in a female donor with papillary thyroid cancer or a benign thyroid nodule (not recorded which). Some clones in this sample may be carry-over from other donors' samples. The chain is built from TRBV5-5 and TRBJ2-7; TRBD2 agrees at 9 bases. The sequencing input was blood. The CDR3 here is CASSFAGGPDEQYF. The DNA of the CDR3 is TGTGCCAGCAGCTTTGCGGGAGGGCCCGACGAGCAGTACTTC. Variable domain in full (rest from reference TRBV5-5 and TRBJ2-7): DAGVTQSPTHLIKTRGQQVTLRCSPISGHKSVSWYQQVLGQGPQFIFQYYEKEERGRGNFPDRFSARQFPNYSSELNVNALLLGDSALYLCASSFAGGPDEQYFGPGTRLTVT.